This entry concerns a single TCR beta chain. This clonotype was recorded a few times. No antigen is known for it. Base qualities were left out, and no much larger clone turns up one base away. The data were obtained in a study of regulatory T cells in long-lasting Graves disease (dated by TCRdb to about 2021). Notes on the research overall: In the newly diagnosed Graves' disease group, patients had been taking antithyroid drugs for less than 3 months. The study took place in China and was registered as a clinical trial. Peripheral blood TCR sequencing and RNA sequencing compared persistent Graves' disease patients with newly diagnosed Graves' disease patients. A total of some 35 samples underwent TCR sequencing: some 13 from persistent and about 20 from newly diagnosed Graves' disease patients. The full study reports these points: Only peripheral blood was studied, because thyroid tissue, the primary lesion, was inaccessible. TRBV28, TRBJ1-2 and TRBJ2-5 were preferentially used in persistent disease, while TRBV20-1 and TRBJ2-1 were favored in newly diagnosed disease. The authors noted that the small sample size was a limitation that may lower accuracy. Persistent patients shared more public clonotypes among themselves (around 3,000) than newly diagnosed patients did (approximately 970). Compared with newly diagnosed patients, patients with persistent Graves' disease had lower TCR Shannon entropy and fewer highly expanded clones, which suggests clonal expansion. Only the TCR beta chain was sequenced and analyzed.

The time point label of this sample denotes: newly diagnosed GD, antithyroid drugs for less than 3 months. For both TCR sequencing and RNA sequencing, RNA was extracted from PBMCs using TRIzol. The diagnosis of Graves' disease was made according to American Thyroid Association guidelines. Patients were recruited from an endocrinology department in Xi'an, China. Each patient gave roughly 8.4 milliliters of peripheral blood, collected in an EDTA anticoagulant tube. PBMCs were isolated by Ficoll Paque Plus density gradient separation without further T cell sorting. RNA quality was checked with an Agilent 2100 Bioanalyzer and agarose gel, and concentration with a NanoDrop 2000. The library was built by means of multiplex PCR. The run used an Illumina HiSeq 4000. To build TCR beta libraries, CDR3 regions were amplified by Arm-PCR using iRepertoire HTBI primers. PCR products were gel purified before sequencing. From the authors' description of their analysis: Gene usage analysis of CDR3 amino acid clonotypes relied on the roughly 60 TRBV and 13 to 15 TRBJ segments identified across samples. COPE and FqMerger were used to merge the filtered high-quality paired reads into contigs. BLAST was used to align contigs to IMGT TRBV, TRBD and TRBJ reference genes, and CDR3 was defined according to IMGT. Any clonotype with a frequency above 0.1% was classified as a highly expanded clone. Repertoire diversity was measured by Shannon entropy, and V-J evenness by the Gini coefficient. Clonotypes shared by more than one individual were considered public. The public sequencing data were trimmed at Q25 with fastp and processed into clonotypes with MiXCR by TCRdb, which kept only in-frame beta chains. Each record represents a unique CDR3 protein, reported with the most common genes and DNA among its rows. The authors' filters were not applied to this entry. The sample has about 470,000 distinct CDR3 sequences on record, 15% of them singletons. The ten largest clones capture around 15% of the sample.

CDR1 and CDR2, looked up from the germline V gene (reference sequence), are DFQATT and SNEGSKA. The CDR3 sequence holds 14 residues, the cysteine and phenylalanine included. The DNA shown is the 42-base CDR3, in frame from base 1. The junction shows trimming of 1 base on V and 2 bases on J, plus 12 bases between the germline ends. The sample also formed part of further work on T cells in Graves' hyperthyroidism and ophthalmopathy. Per that second paper: Stable Graves' hyperthyroidism was defined as no progression to ophthalmopathy during 18 months of follow-up. Hyperthyroidism patients were newly diagnosed, had a disease duration of under 2 months, and were aged 18 to 65 years. Any patient with an uncontrolled infection, another autoimmune disease, pregnancy or lactation was excluded. Diagnoses relied on clinical symptoms, serum thyroxine and TRAb, thyroid ultrasound and orbital computed tomography. The first round of RT-PCR for the TCR CDR3 was performed with the HTBI primer set and the Qiagen OneStep RT-PCR kit. Most expanded thyroid clonotypes (frequency above 0.001) were also detected in blood, suggesting blood repertoires may reflect thyroid immune responses. A model built on a 13 V-J signature distinguished ophthalmopathy from stable hyperthyroidism, reaching around 88% sensitivity and under 84% specificity in cross-validation and 80%/75% in testing. In validation, progression to ophthalmopathy was predicted by the model with 55% to 71% sensitivity and 72% to 80% specificity, a median of approximately 7.1 months before onset. To identify TCR V-J signatures that set the groups apart, the researchers used a discovery cohort of approximately 98 patients, made up of some 41 with Graves' ophthalmopathy and 57 with stable Graves' hyperthyroidism. Prospective prediction of ophthalmopathy was tested in an independent validation cohort of approximately 19 hyperthyroidism patients and roughly 16 patients who later progressed to ophthalmopathy. For training and testing, the roughly 100 patients in the discovery cohort were randomly divided in a 7:3 ratio. Thyroid tissue and blood T-cell repertoires from about 6 Graves' hyperthyroidism patients were also compared in the study. After blood sampling, hyperthyroidism patients were treated with methimazole at a starting dose of 30 mg daily, and ophthalmopathy patients were treated with high-dose intravenous methylprednisolone. A second multiplex PCR round built the libraries, followed by size selection and purification. Libraries were sequenced paired-end with 100 bp reads on an Illumina HiSeq2000. SOAPnuke was used to process the raw data, throwing out any read that contained adapters or uncalled bases, had a mean Phred below 15, or lacked an exact constant-primer or identifier match. COPE v1.2.5 was used to merge the high-quality paired reads, and each unique nucleotide sequence was defined as a clonotype. MiTCR v1.1 was used to align clonotypes to the IMGT TRBV, TRBD and TRBJ reference segments. Analysis was restricted to V-J combinations with a frequency above 0.0001, which covered 99.2% of repertoires. The TCS score was defined as F50 (clonal expansion) divided by E x V (chaos), with BLOSUM62-based TCRdist calculated between CDR3 peptides within each V-J. Welch's t-statistics and random forest reduced several hundred V-J features to 10 to 15, which were used in a naive Bayes classifier (R e1071). Sample size was not statistically predetermined, and blinding of investigators to group allocation was not performed. The paper reports TCR Vbeta CDR3 sequencing of over 120 peripheral blood samples: under 45 ophthalmopathy, under 85 hyperthyroidism and 17 progressor patients.

Here the chain combines TRBV20-1 and TRBJ2-7; the D region possibly corresponds to TRBD1 (7 bases align). Source: peripheral blood mononuclear cells (PBMCs), taken at new diagnosis, from a patient treated with antithyroid drugs. The TCR originated in a woman younger than 45 with Graves disease. Donor details come from another sample of the same person, matched by shared clones. The sequence in DNA is TGCAGTGCTAGAGTTCGCGGGACAGCCTACGAGCAGTACTTC. This translates into CSARVRGTAYEQYF.